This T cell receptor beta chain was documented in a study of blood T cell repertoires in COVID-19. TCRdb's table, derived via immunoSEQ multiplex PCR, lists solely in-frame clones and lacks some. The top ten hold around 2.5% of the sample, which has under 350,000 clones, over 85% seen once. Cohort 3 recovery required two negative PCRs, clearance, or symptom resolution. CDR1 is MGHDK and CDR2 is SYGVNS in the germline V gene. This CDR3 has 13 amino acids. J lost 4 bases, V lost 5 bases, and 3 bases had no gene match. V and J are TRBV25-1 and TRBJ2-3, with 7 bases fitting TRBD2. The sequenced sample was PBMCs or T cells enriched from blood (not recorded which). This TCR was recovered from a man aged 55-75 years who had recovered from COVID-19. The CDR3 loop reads CASSTSVSDTQYF. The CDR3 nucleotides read TGTGCCAGCAGTACTAGCGTGTCAGATACGCAGTATTTT.